This TCR beta chain is drawn from a study of identifying expanded T cells in peripheral blood. Study-level points and caveats: Technical replicates showed roughly 1.2 changed clones; two weeks about 16; four weeks 19. Across healthy donors, higher total template counts meant significantly greater roughly 2-week count variance.

The data were produced by immunoSEQ multiplex PCR, yet TCRdb's version contains in-frame clones alone and is incomplete. The table includes 51,000 or so clones, approximately 86% detected once. Details on this clone: Its antigen is unknown.

The V end was cut by 8 bases, the J end by 0 bases, with 12 bases between. Per the germline V gene, CDR1 is SGHRS and CDR2 is YFSETQ. The CDR3 totals 14 residues. During the collection period, no donor immune events like infections were recorded. This sequence joins TRBV5-1 and TRBJ1-3, with a weak D call TRBD1 (5 bases). The sample taken for sequencing was blood. The receptor was isolated from a person between 18 and 75 years old in good health. Here the CDR3 reads CASSIGDSGNTIYF. The CDR3 coding sequence is TGCGCCAGTTCGATAGGGGACTCTGGAAACACCATATATTTT.